This TCR beta chain was retrieved from a study of T-cell memory formation after mild COVID-19. Study-wide points: The study found contracting CD4+ clones mainly in CM and EM and contracting CD8+ clones in EMRA. There was a balanced CD4/CD8 profile in clones contracting day 15 to 85, and later expanders leaned CD4+.

The V and J ends lost 2 bases and 6 bases, in that order; junction bases with no gene match: 12. Looked up from germline, CDR1 is SGHTA and CDR2 is FQGTGA. The CDR3 contains 18 residues. MiXCR was run by TCRdb on the 5' RACE reads, yielding one entry per CDR3 protein. This table holds more than 350,000 distinct CDR3 sequences, about 15% found once. Comments on this clonotype: What it binds is unknown.

The chain joins TRBV7-3 to TRBJ1-6, with TRBD1 matching 8 bases. This TCR came from a man in his late teens or twenties who had mild COVID-19 (a few samples of this study predate the infection). Cell type and time point are not known. The sample taken for sequencing was PBMCs or a T cell subset sorted from them (not recorded which). Here the CDR3 reads CASSLVGQGYNVNSPLHF. The DNA of the CDR3 is TGTGCCAGCAGCTTAGTTGGACAGGGATATAATGTTAATTCACCCCTCCACTTT.